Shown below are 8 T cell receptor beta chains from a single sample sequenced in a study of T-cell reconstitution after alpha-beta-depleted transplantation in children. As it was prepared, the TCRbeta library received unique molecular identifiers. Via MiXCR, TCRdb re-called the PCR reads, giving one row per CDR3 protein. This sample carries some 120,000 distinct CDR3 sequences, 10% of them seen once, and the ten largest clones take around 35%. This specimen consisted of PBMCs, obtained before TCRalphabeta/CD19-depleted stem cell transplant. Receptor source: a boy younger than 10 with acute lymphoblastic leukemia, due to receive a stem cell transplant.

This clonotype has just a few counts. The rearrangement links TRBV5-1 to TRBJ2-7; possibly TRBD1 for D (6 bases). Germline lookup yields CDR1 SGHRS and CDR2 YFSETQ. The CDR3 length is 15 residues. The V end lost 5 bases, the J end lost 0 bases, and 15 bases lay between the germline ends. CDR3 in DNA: TGCGCCAGCAGACCACCAGGGGCTAGCTCCTACGAGCAGTACTTC. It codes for CASRPPGASSYEQYF. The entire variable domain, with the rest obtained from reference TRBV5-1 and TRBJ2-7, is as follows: KAGVTQTPRYLIKTRGQQVTLSCSPISGHRSVSWYQQTPGQGLQFLFEYFSETQRNKGNFPGRFSGRQFSNSRSEMNVSTLELGDSALYLCASRPPGASSYEQYFGPGTRLTVT.

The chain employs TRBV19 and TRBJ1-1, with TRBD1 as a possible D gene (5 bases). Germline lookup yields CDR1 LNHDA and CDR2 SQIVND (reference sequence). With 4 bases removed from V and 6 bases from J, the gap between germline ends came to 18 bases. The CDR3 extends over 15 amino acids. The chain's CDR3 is CASSTLGSGAPEAFF. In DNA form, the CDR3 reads TGTGCCAGTAGTACCCTGGGCTCCGGGGCGCCTGAAGCTTTCTTT. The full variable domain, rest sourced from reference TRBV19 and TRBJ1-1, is DGGITQSPKYLFRKEGQNVTLSCEQNLNHDAMYWYRQDPGQGLRLIYYSQIVNDFQKGDIAEGYSVSREKKESFPLTVTSAQKNPTAFYLCASSTLGSGAPEAFFGQGTRLTVV.

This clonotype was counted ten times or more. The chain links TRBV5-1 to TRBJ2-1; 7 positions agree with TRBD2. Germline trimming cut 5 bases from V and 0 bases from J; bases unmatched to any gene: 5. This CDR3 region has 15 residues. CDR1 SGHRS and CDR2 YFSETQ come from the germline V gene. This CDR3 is CASSGLAASYNEQFF. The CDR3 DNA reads TGCGCCAGCAGTGGGCTAGCGGCCTCCTACAATGAGCAGTTCTTC.

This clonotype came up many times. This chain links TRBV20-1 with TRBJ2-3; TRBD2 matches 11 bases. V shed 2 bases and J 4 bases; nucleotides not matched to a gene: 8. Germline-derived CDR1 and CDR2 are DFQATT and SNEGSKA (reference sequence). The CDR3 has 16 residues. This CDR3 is CSARFWTSGLADTQYF. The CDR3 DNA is TGCAGTGCTAGATTCTGGACTAGCGGGCTCGCAGATACGCAGTATTTT.

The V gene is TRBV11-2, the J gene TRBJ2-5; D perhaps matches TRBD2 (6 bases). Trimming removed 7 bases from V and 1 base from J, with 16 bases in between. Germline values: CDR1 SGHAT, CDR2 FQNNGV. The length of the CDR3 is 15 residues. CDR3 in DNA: TGTGCCAGCACGGCACCCCGGGGACTCCAAGAGACCCAGTACTTC. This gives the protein CASTAPRGLQETQYF.

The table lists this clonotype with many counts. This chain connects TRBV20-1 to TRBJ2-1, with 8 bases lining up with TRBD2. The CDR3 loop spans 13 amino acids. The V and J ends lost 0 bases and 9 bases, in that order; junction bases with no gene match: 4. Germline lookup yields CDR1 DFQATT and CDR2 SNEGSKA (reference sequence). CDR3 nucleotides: TGCAGTGCTAGAGATGGGACTAGGCTTGAGCAGTTCTTC. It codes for CSARDGTRLEQFF.

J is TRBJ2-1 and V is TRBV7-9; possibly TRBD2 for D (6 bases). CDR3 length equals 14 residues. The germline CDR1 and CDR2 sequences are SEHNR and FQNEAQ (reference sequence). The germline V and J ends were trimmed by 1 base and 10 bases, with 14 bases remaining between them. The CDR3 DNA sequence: TGTGCCAGCAGCTTAGGCGGGACCCCGGGGGAGCAGTTCTTC. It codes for CASSLGGTPGEQFF.

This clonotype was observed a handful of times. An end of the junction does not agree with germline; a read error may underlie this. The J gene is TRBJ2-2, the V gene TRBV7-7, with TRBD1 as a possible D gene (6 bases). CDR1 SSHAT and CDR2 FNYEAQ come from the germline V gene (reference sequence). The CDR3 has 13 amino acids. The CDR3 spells CASSLAEGDTEIF. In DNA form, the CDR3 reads TGTGCTAGCAGCTTAGCCGAGGGGGACACGGAGATTTTT.